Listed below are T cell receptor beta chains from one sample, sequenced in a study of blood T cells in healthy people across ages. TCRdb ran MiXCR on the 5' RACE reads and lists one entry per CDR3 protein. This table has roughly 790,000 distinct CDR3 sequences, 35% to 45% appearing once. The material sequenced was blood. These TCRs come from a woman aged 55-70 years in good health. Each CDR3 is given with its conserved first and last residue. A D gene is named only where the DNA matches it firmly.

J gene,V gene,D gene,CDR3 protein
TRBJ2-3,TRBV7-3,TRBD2,CASSSSGGADTDTQYF
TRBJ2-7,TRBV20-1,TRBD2,CSANSGTSGSVYEQYF
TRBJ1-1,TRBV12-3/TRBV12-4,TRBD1,CASSTDRGANTEAFF
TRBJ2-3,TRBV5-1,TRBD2,CASSLAGGAADTQYF
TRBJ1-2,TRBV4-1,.,CASSQEDSYNYGYTF
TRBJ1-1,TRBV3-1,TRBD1,CASSDREVTEAFF
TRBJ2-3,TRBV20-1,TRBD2,CSARDTLAGGPNTQYF
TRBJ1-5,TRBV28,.,CASSLWAQSNQPQHF
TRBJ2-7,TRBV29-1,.,CSVVNTAYEQYF
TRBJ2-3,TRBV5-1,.,CASSLETEITDTQYF
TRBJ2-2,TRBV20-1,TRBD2,CSARDRIAGANGELFF